These 5 T cell receptor beta chains were all obtained from the same sample, sequenced in a study of OX40 agonist ivuxolimab in advanced cancers. Library method: the immunoSEQ multiplex PCR assay. In its TCRdb copy, this immuneACCESS table keeps in-frame sequences only and misses some clones. Where compared with another copy, unresolved V genes explain less than half of these, and the others have no known cause. This sample comprises nearly 110,000 clones, 85% to 95% of them detected only once. The ten largest clonotypes hold roughly 1.3% of the sample. The source material was CD4+ or CD8+ T cells sorted from blood, sampled in a trial of the OX40 agonist ivuxolimab. The receptor source for this set is an adult with an advanced solid tumor such as melanoma, head and neck, liver or kidney cancer.

The chain is built from TRBV10-3 and TRBJ2-3, with 10 positions matching TRBD2. In germline, CDR1 is ENHRY, CDR2 SYGVKD. The CDR3 is 18 residues long. The V gene end was trimmed by 3 bases and the J gene end by 6 bases; junction bases not matched to a gene: 15. The CDR3 sequence: CAISDSRSGLAVPDTQYF. The CDR3 region has the DNA TGTGCCATCAGTGACTCCCGCTCCGGACTAGCGGTCCCGGATACGCAGTATTTT.

The table lists this clone with a count of one. The V gene is TRBV5-1, the J gene TRBJ2-1; D remains ambiguous. The CDR3 runs 14 residues. V was cut by 0 bases and J by 5 bases, with 9 bases left in between. Germline V lookup: CDR1 SGHRS, CDR2 YFSETQ. The CDR3 loop is CASSLVVENNEQFF. CDR3 sequence (DNA): TGCGCCAGCAGCTTGGTAGTCGAGAACAATGAGCAGTTCTTC.

The chain is built from TRBV7-8 and TRBJ2-1; TRBD1 matches 9 bases. Unmatched junction bases numbered 4, after V lost 1 base and J lost 3 bases. The CDR3 is made up of 16 amino acids. Germline assignment: CDR1 SGHVS and CDR2 FQNEAQ. The CDR3 nucleotides are TGTGCCAGCAGCTTAGGGGGGACAGGGAACTACAATGAGCAGTTCTTC. This codes for CASSLGGTGNYNEQFF.

V gene TRBV2 combines with J gene TRBJ1-4; 7 bases are shared with TRBD1. The CDR3 has 16 residues. Trimming removed 7 bases from V and 2 bases from J; junction bases left unmatched: 10. The germline V gene has CDR1 SNHLY and CDR2 FYNNEI. In DNA, the CDR3 is TGTGCCAGCACTGGGCGACAGGGAAGGACTAATGAAAAACTGTTTTTT. This codes for CASTGRQGRTNEKLFF. The full variable domain, in which reference TRBV2 and TRBJ1-4 provide the parts outside the CDR3, is EPEVTQTPSHQVTQMGQEVILRCVPISNHLYFYWYRQILGQKVEFLVSFYNNEISEKSEIFDDQFSVERPDGSNFTLKIRSTKLEDSAMYFCASTGRQGRTNEKLFFGSGTQLSVL.

The chain is built from TRBV15 and TRBJ2-7; D call uncertain. CDR1 LNHNV and CDR2 YYDKDF come from the germline V gene (reference sequence). V was shortened by 3 bases and J by 0 bases, with 12 bases between the two germline ends. This CDR3 has 15 residues. The CDR3 nucleotides read TGTGCCACCAGCAGGCCCGGGTCGAGCTCCTACGAGCAGTACTTC. This codes for CATSRPGSSSYEQYF.